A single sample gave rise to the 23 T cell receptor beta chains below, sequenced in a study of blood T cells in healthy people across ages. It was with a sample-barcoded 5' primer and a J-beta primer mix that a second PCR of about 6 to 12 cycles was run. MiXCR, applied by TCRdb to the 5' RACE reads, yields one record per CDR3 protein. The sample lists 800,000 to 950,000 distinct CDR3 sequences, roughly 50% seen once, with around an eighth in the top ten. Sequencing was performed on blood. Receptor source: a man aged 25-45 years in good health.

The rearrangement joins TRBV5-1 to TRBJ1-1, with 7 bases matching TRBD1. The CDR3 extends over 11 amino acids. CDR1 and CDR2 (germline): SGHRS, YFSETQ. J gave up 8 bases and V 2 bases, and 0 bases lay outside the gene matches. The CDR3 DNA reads TGCGCCAGCAGCTTCAGGGGGGAAGCTTTCTTT. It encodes CASSFRGEAFF. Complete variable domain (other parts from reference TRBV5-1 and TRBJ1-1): KAGVTQTPRYLIKTRGQQVTLSCSPISGHRSVSWYQQTPGQGLQFLFEYFSETQRNKGNFPGRFSGRQFSNSRSEMNVSTLELGDSALYLCASSFRGEAFFGQGTRLTVV.

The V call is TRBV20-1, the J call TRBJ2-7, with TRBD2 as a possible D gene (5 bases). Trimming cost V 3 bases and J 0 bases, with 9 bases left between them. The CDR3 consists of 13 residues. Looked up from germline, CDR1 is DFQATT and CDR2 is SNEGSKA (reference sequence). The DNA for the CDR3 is TGCAGTGCTAGGCCAGGAGGCTCCTACGAGCAGTACTTC. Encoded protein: CSARPGGSYEQYF.

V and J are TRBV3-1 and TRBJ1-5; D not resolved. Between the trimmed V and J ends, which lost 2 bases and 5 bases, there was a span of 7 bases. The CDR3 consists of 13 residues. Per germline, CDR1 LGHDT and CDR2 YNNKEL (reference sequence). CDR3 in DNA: TGTGCCAGCAGCCAATCGTCCGATCAGCCCCAGCATTTT. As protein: CASSQSSDQPQHF.

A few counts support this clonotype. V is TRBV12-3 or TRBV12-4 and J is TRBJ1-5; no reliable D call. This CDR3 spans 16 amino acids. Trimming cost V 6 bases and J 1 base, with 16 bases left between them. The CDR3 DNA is TGTGCCAGCAGCCATGGGGTTCTAGCAAGCAATCAGCCCCAGCATTTT. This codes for CASSHGVLASNQPQHF.

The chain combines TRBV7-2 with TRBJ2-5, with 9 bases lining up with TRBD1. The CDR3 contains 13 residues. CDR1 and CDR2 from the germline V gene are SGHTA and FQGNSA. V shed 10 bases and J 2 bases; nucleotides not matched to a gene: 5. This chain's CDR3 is CATTDRGQETQYF. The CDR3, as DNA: TGTGCCACGACGGACAGGGGACAAGAGACCCAGTACTTC.

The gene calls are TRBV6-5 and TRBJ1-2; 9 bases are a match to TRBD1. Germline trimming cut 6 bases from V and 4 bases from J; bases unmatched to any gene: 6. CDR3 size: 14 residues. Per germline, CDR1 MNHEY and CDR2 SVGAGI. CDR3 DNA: TGTGCCAGCAGCCGGGACAGGGAGAGCTATGGCTACACCTTC. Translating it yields CASSRDRESYGYTF.

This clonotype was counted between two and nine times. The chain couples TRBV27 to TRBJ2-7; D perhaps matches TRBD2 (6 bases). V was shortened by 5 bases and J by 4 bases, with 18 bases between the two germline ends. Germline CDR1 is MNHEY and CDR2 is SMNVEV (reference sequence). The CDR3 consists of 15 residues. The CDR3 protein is CASSPPAAGGYEQYF. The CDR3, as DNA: TGTGCCAGCAGTCCTCCGGCCGCCGGAGGGTACGAGCAGTACTTC.

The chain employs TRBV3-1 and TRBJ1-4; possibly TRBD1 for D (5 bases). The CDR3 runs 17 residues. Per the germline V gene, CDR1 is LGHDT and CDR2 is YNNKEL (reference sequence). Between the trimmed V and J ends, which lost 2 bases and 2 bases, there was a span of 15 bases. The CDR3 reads CASSQRGSGRTNEKLFF. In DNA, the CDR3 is TGTGCCAGCAGCCAACGGGGATCAGGGCGCACTAATGAAAAACTGTTTTTT.

The CDR3 DNA reads TGTGCCAGCAGCTCCCCCGTCGCGCAGCCCCAGCATTTT. Its protein is CASSSPVAQPQHF. The chain uses TRBV6-6 and TRBJ1-5, with D hard to call. Looked up from germline, CDR1 is MNHNY and CDR2 is SVGAGI (reference sequence). The CDR3 has 13 amino acids. Trimming took 6 bases from V and 7 from J, leaving 13 bases between them.

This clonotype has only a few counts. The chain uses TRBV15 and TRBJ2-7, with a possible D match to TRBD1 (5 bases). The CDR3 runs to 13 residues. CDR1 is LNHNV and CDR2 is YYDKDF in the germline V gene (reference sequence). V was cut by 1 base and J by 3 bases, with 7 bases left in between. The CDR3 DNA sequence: TGTGCCACCAGCAGAGGACAGCTCTACGAGCAGTACTTC. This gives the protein CATSRGQLYEQYF.

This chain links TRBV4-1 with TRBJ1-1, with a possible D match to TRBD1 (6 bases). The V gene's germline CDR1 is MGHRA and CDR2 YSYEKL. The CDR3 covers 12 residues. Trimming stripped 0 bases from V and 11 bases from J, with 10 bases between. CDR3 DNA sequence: TGCGCCAGCAGCCAAGAAGGGGGGGAGGCTTTCTTT. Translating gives CASSQEGGEAFF.

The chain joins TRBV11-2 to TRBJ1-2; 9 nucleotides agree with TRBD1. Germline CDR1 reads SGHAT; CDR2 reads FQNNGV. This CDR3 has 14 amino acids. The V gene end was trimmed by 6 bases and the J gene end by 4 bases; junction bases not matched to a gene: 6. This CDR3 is CASRRTGERYGYTF. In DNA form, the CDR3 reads TGTGCCAGCAGGAGGACAGGGGAACGCTATGGCTACACCTTC.

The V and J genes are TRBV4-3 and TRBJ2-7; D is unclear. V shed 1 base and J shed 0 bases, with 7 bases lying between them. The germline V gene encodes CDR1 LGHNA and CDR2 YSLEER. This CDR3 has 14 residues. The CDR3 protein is CASSQGQYSYEQYF. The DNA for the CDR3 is TGCGCCAGCAGCCAAGGCCAGTACTCCTACGAGCAGTACTTC.

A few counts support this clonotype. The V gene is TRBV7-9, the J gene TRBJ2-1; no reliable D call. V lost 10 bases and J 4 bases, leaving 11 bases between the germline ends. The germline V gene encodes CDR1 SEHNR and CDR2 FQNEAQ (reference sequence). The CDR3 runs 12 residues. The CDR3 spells CATQPEYNEQFF. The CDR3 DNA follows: TGTGCCACCCAGCCAGAATACAATGAGCAGTTCTTC.

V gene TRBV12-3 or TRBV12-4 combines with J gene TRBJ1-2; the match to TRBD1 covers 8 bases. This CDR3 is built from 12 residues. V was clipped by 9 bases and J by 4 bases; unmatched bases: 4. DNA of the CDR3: TGTGCCAGTGTACAGGGGGTCTATGGCTACACCTTC. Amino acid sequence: CASVQGVYGYTF.

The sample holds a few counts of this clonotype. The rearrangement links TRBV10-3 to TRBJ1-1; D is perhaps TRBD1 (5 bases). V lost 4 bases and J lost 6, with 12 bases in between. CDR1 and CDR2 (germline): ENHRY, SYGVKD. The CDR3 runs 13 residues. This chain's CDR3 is CAISVTGTSEAFF. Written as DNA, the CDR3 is TGTGCCATCAGTGTAACCGGGACGTCTGAAGCTTTCTTT.

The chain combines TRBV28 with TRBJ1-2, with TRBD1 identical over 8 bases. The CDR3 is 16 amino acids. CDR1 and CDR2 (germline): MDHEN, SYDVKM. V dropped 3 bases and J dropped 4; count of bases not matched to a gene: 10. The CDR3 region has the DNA TGTGCCAGCAGTTTCTATGGGGACAGGCAGACCTATGGCTACACCTTC. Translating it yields CASSFYGDRQTYGYTF.

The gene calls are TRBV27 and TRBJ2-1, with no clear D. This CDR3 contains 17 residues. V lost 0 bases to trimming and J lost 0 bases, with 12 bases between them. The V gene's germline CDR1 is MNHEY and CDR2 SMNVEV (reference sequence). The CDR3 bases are TGTGCCAGCAGTTTATCGATCACGGTACTCTCCTACAATGAGCAGTTCTTC. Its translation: CASSLSITVLSYNEQFF.

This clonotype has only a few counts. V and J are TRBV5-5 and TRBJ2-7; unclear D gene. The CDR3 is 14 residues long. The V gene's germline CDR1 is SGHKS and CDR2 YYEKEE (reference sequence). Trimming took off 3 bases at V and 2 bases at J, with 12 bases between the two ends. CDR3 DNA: TGTGCCAGCAGCTCAGCGAGTTTGGCCTACGAGCAGTACTTC. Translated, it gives CASSSASLAYEQYF.

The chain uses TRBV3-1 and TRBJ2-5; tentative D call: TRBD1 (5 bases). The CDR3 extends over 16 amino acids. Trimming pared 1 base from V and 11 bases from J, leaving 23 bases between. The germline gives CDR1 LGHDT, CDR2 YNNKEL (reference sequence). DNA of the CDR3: TGTGCCAGCAGCCAAGGTGTGGGGCAAGGCTACAATGAGCAGTACTTC. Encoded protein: CASSQGVGQGYNEQYF.

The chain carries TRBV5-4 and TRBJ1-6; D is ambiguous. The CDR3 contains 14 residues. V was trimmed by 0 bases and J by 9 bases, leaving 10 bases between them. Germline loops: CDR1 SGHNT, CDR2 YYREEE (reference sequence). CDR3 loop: CASSLEGFGSPLHF. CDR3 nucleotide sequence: TGTGCCAGCAGCTTGGAGGGTTTTGGTTCACCCCTCCACTTT.

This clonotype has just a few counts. The CDR3 DNA sequence: TGCAGTGCTAGAGATTGGGACAGGGGAACCGGGGAGCTGTTTTTT. Translation: CSARDWDRGTGELFF. The J gene is TRBJ2-2, the V gene TRBV20-1, with TRBD1 matching over 10 bases. The CDR3 consists of 15 residues. Looked up from germline, CDR1 is DFQATT and CDR2 is SNEGSKA (reference sequence). With 0 bases clipped from V and 5 bases from J, the junction kept 3 bases outside the gene matches.

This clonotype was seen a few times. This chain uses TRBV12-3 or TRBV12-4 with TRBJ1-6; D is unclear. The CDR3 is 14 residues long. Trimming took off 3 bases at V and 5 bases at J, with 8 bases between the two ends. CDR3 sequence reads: CASSFTADNSPLHF. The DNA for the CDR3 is TGTGCCAGCAGTTTCACGGCCGATAATTCACCCCTCCACTTT.